The 26 T cell receptor beta chains in this list originate from one sample, sequenced in a study of blood T cell repertoires in COVID-19. Profiled with immunoSEQ multiplex PCR; TCRdb holds only in-frame clones, not every one. The repertoire consists of roughly 290,000 clones, with 86% occurring once and the leading ten covering around 2.1%. The sequencing input was peripheral blood. The receptors were sampled from a woman in her 30s who had recovered from COVID-19.

The chain joins TRBV18 to TRBJ2-3; D gene unclear. The V gene's germline CDR1 is KGHSH and CDR2 LQKENI. CDR3 length: 13 residues. Trimming stripped 2 bases from V and 7 bases from J, with 10 bases between. The CDR3 DNA sequence: TGTGCCAGCTCACCATACGATACAAATACGCAGTATTTT. It encodes CASSPYDTNTQYF.

The chain couples TRBV5-1 to TRBJ2-7; 9 nucleotides line up with TRBD1. Germline trimming cut 5 bases from V and 7 bases from J; bases unmatched to any gene: 28. CDR1 is SGHRS, CDR2 YFSETQ, per germline. The CDR3 is 20 residues long. DNA for the CDR3: TGCGCCAGCAGGCAAGATCCCTACCAAAAAACCGGGACAGGGTTAAGAGAGCAGTACTTC. This encodes CASRQDPYQKTGTGLREQYF.

The chain recombines TRBV9 with TRBJ2-2; possible D gene TRBD2, 5 bases. The CDR3 runs to 15 residues. Per germline, CDR1 SGDLS and CDR2 YYNGEE. V was trimmed by 3 bases and J by 4 bases, leaving 13 bases between them. CDR3 nucleotide sequence: TGTGCCAGCAGCGATGGCGAAGGGAGCACCGGGGAGCTGTTTTTT. Translation gives CASSDGEGSTGELFF.

This clone was observed a handful of times. The chain combines TRBV18 with TRBJ1-3; 7 bases agree with TRBD1. The V segment lost 4 bases and the J segment 4 bases; nucleotides outside the gene matches: 4. Germline loops: CDR1 KGHSH, CDR2 LQKENI. CDR3 size: 14 residues. The DNA of the CDR3 is TGTGCCAGCTCACAAACGGGACAGGGAAACACCATATATTTT. Its translation is CASSQTGQGNTIYF. The full variable domain, its missing parts supplied by reference TRBV18 and TRBJ1-3, is NAGVMQNPRHLVRRRGQEARLRCSPMKGHSHVYWYRQLPEEGLKFMVYLQKENIIDESGMPKERFSAEFPKEGPSILRIQQVVRGDSAAYFCASSQTGQGNTIYFGEGSWLTVV.

V and J are TRBV9 and TRBJ2-7, with a weak D call TRBD1 (5 bases). Germline loops: CDR1 SGDLS, CDR2 YYNGEE. V was cut by 0 bases and J by 5 bases, with 18 bases left in between. The CDR3 consists of 16 residues. The CDR3 loop is CASSVGVGQGVDEQYF. CDR3 nucleotide sequence: TGTGCCAGCAGCGTAGGGGTAGGGCAGGGTGTTGACGAGCAGTACTTC.

This chain connects TRBV9 to TRBJ2-1, with TRBD1 as a possible D gene (5 bases). The CDR3 loop spans 14 amino acids. Per the germline V gene, CDR1 is SGDLS and CDR2 is YYNGEE. Trimming removed 0 bases from V and 7 bases from J, with 11 bases in between. The CDR3 DNA reads as TGTGCCAGCAGCGTAGCGTCAGGGTCGAATGAGCAGTTCTTC. It translates to CASSVASGSNEQFF.

A word on this clone: Other DNA sequences within the sample encode an identical CDR3. The chain combines TRBV19 with TRBJ2-1; tentatively, D is TRBD2 (7 bases). This CDR3 contains 15 residues. Trimming shortened V by 1 base and J by 4 bases, and 11 bases separated the two germline ends. The germline V gene has CDR1 LNHDA and CDR2 SQIVND (reference sequence). The DNA of the CDR3 is TGTGCCAGTAGTATAGCGGGGGGCCTTTACAATGAGCAGTTCTTC. Translated, it gives CASSIAGGLYNEQFF.

The chain uses TRBV28 and TRBJ2-7; D might be TRBD2 (6 bases). V dropped 6 bases and J dropped 2 bases, with 11 bases sitting between them. This CDR3 has 13 residues. The germline gives CDR1 MDHEN, CDR2 SYDVKM. CDR3 in amino acids: CASSRLGTYEQYF. The CDR3, as DNA: TGTGCCAGCAGCCGACTAGGGACCTACGAGCAGTACTTC.

CDR3 sequence: CASSYTVGGSEAFF. CDR3 sequence (DNA): TGTGCCAGCAGTTACACTGTGGGGGGATCTGAAGCTTTCTTT. This chain links TRBV6-5 with TRBJ1-1; TRBD1 is a possible D gene (5 bases). V was trimmed by 2 bases and J by 6 bases, leaving 13 bases between them. This CDR3 comprises 14 residues. CDR1 and CDR2 (germline): MNHEY, SVGAGI.

The chain uses TRBV6-6 and TRBJ2-3, with a weak D call TRBD1 (6 bases). Looked up from germline, CDR1 is MNHNY and CDR2 is SVGAGI (reference sequence). The CDR3 covers 14 residues. Trimming took 5 bases from V and 1 from J, leaving 10 bases between them. In DNA, the CDR3 is TGTGCCAGCAGTGCTCCAGGGGGCACAGATACGCAGTATTTT. Amino acid sequence: CASSAPGGTDTQYF.

V gene TRBV30 combines with J gene TRBJ1-2, with unresolved D. This CDR3 comprises 11 residues. The V gene lost 1 base and the J gene lost 6 bases, with 6 bases spanning the gap. Germline-derived CDR1 and CDR2 are GTSNPN and SVGIG (reference sequence). This chain's CDR3 is CAWSGRNGYTF. CDR3 in DNA: TGTGCCTGGAGTGGGCGGAATGGCTACACCTTC.

The rearrangement links TRBV21-1 to TRBJ2-2; the table's D call TRBD2 went unverified against the DNA. TRBV21-1 is labeled a pseudogene. The CDR3 length is 15 residues. The CDR3 is CAIQSSGPNTGELFF. CDR3 DNA sequence: TGTGCCATACAAAGTAGCGGACCGAACACCGGGGAGCTGTTTTTT.

For the CDR3, the DNA is TGTGCCACCAGTGATTCAGGGTCCCCTCAGCCCCAGCATTTT. Translation gives CATSDSGSPQPQHF. V gene TRBV24-1 combines with J gene TRBJ1-5; a weak D match, TRBD1 (5 bases). V was clipped by 2 bases and J by 6 bases, with 10 bases between them. The CDR3 spans 14 residues. In germline, CDR1 is KGHDR, CDR2 SFDVKD.

The chain links TRBV4-2 to TRBJ1-1; a weak D match, TRBD1 (5 bases). The CDR3 extends over 16 amino acids. Trimming cost V 1 base and J 3 bases, with 15 bases left between them. The germline CDR1 and CDR2 sequences are LGHNA and YNFKEQ. CDR3 sequence reads: CASSQVQGLGDTEAFF. The CDR3 nucleotides are TGTGCCAGCAGCCAAGTTCAGGGACTGGGGGACACTGAAGCTTTCTTT.

This clone was seen a single time. The V and J genes are TRBV5-1 and TRBJ1-6; D unresolved. V was pared by 4 bases and J by 5 bases, with 13 bases between. The CDR3 length is 15 residues. CDR1 and CDR2 from the germline V gene are SGHRS and YFSETQ. In nucleotides, the CDR3 is TGCGCCAGCAGCCTCAGGACGGGGAATAATTCACCCCTCCACTTT. This translates into CASSLRTGNNSPLHF.

Concerning this clone: The junction differs from germline at one of its ends, possibly a read error. CDR3 in amino acids: CASSSSGDF. CDR3 nucleotides: TGTGCCAGCAGCTCCTCCGGGGATTTT. The gene calls are TRBV11-1 and TRBJ1-3; no reliable D call. This CDR3 is built from 9 residues. Germline CDR1 reads SGHAT; CDR2 reads FQDESV (reference sequence).

V gene TRBV11-2 combines with J gene TRBJ2-1; a weak D match, TRBD2 (5 bases). Germline lookup yields CDR1 SGHAT and CDR2 FQNNGV. This CDR3 spans 17 amino acids. V lost 5 bases and J lost 2, with 19 bases in between. The CDR3 reads CASSPGRGRKAYNEQFF. DNA of the CDR3: TGTGCCAGCAGCCCAGGACGGGGAAGAAAAGCCTACAATGAGCAGTTCTTC.

The chain joins TRBV25-1 to TRBJ1-5; 10 bases are shared with TRBD1. The ends lost 4 bases at V and 6 bases at J; junction bases unmatched: 6. Germline values: CDR1 MGHDK, CDR2 SYGVNS. The length of the CDR3 is 15 residues. The CDR3 spells CASSAGQGMGQPQHF. Here the CDR3 DNA reads TGTGCCAGCAGTGCGGGACAGGGGATGGGTCAGCCCCAGCATTTT.

The gene calls are TRBV12-3 or TRBV12-4 and TRBJ2-7; possibly TRBD1 for D (5 bases). The CDR3 sequence is 13 residues long. The V end lost 6 bases, the J end lost 0 bases, and 9 bases lay between the germline ends. The CDR3 protein is CASRTASSYEQYF. The DNA for the CDR3 is TGTGCCAGCAGGACAGCGAGCTCCTACGAGCAGTACTTC.

This sequence joins TRBV2 and TRBJ1-5, with 7 bases fitting TRBD1. CDR1 and CDR2 (germline): SNHLY, FYNNEI. The CDR3 consists of 14 residues. Trimming at V came to 6 bases and at J to 3 bases, leaving 5 bases not matched to a gene. The CDR3 nucleotides read TGTGCCAGCAGGGCGACAGGGTTCAATCAGCCCCAGCATTTT. Its protein is CASRATGFNQPQHF.

This chain connects TRBV6-2 or TRBV6-3 to TRBJ2-7; no reliable D call. V lost 0 bases to trimming and J lost 3 bases, with 21 bases between them. The CDR3 is 18 amino acids. Germline V lookup: CDR1 MNHEY, CDR2 SVGEGT. This CDR3 is CASSYSRLSRQIDYEQYF. The DNA of the CDR3 is TGTGCCAGCAGTTACTCGAGACTCAGCCGTCAGATCGACTACGAGCAGTACTTC.

This chain links TRBV10-1 with TRBJ2-4; D ambiguous. This CDR3 spans 13 amino acids. V gave up 3 bases and J gave up 5 bases, with 8 bases separating them. The V gene's germline CDR1 is WNHNN and CDR2 SYGVQD (reference sequence). CDR3 sequence reads: CASSDTEQNIQYF. The CDR3 DNA sequence: TGCGCCAGCAGTGATACGGAGCAAAACATTCAGTACTTC.

V gene TRBV1 combines with J gene TRBJ1-2; the table's D call, TRBD1, was not checked against the DNA. TRBV1 is marked as a pseudogene. This CDR3 has 18 amino acids. CDR3 protein: CTSSRGTGKGARYNGYTF. The CDR3 region has the DNA TGCACCAGCAGCCGAGGGACAGGGAAGGGAGCGCGCTATAATGGCTACACCTTC.

This rearrangement joins TRBV7-2 to TRBJ1-5; no definite D call. Germline lookup yields CDR1 SGHTA and CDR2 FQGNSA. Between the trimmed V and J ends, which lost 4 bases and 6 bases, there was a span of 10 bases. The CDR3 runs to 13 residues. CDR3 DNA: TGTGCCAGCAGCTCTGAGAGGGCTCAGCCCCAGCATTTT. Translation gives CASSSERAQPQHF. Full variable domain (rest looked up from reference TRBV7-2 and TRBJ1-5): GAGVSQSPSNKVTEKGKDVELRCDPISGHTALYWYRQSLGQGLEFLIYFQGNSAPDKSGLPSDRFSAERTGGSVSTLTIQRTQQEDSAVYLCASSSERAQPQHFGDGTRLSIL.

This clone has a single count. The CDR3 protein is CASSLAASGGQETQYF. CDR3 nucleotide sequence: TGCGCCAGCAGCTTGGCGGCTAGCGGGGGGCAAGAGACCCAGTACTTC. V is TRBV5-1 and J is TRBJ2-5; 11 bases are a match to TRBD2. CDR3 length: 16 amino acids. V was pared by 0 bases and J by 2 bases, with 3 bases of the junction left unmatched. Germline CDR1 SGHRS, CDR2 YFSETQ.

The sample holds one count of this clone. J is TRBJ1-2 and V is TRBV7-2, with TRBD1 identical over 9 bases. The length of the CDR3 is 15 residues. Germline CDR1 SGHTA, CDR2 FQGNSA. J was trimmed by 6 bases and V by 5 bases; bases with no gene match: 10. Here the CDR3 DNA reads TGTGCCAGCAGCCTAAGTACAGGGGGCCTCGATGGCTACACCTTC. Translated: CASSLSTGGLDGYTF. The full variable domain, its missing parts supplied by reference TRBV7-2 and TRBJ1-2, is GAGVSQSPSNKVTEKGKDVELRCDPISGHTALYWYRQSLGQGLEFLIYFQGNSAPDKSGLPSDRFSAERTGGSVSTLTIQRTQQEDSAVYLCASSLSTGGLDGYTFGSGTRLTVV.